The rows below give T cell receptor beta chains drawn from one sample of a study of T-cell memory formation after mild COVID-19. TCRdb used MiXCR to reprocess the 5' RACE reads, holding one entry per CDR3 protein. The sample records around 130,000 distinct CDR3 sequences, roughly 6.2% being singletons. The sample comprised PBMCs or a T cell subset sorted from them (not recorded which). Receptor source: an adult woman who had mild COVID-19 (a few samples of this study predate the infection). Cell type and time point are not known. CDR3s include the opening cysteine and the closing phenylalanine or tryptophan. Fields, in order: D gene, V gene, clone size, J gene, CDR3 DNA, CDR3 protein. A D gene is named only where the DNA matches it firmly. Rows may omit the clone size; those that give it use once, few, many or a size class.

-	TRBV29-1	-	TRBJ1-1	TGCAGCGTTGGCAGGGGACGGAACACTGAAGCTTTCTTT	CSVGRGRNTEAFF
-	TRBV7-9	-	TRBJ2-7	TGTGCCAGCAGCTCCGCGAGGGGGGGGGCCGCCTACGAGCAGTACTTC	CASSSARGGAAYEQYF
-	TRBV21-1	many	TRBJ2-3	TGTGCCAGCAGCAGTCTTTTAGCGGAATACCGCACAGATACGCAGTATTTT	CASSSLLAEYRTDTQYF
TRBD2	TRBV27	-	TRBJ2-7	TGTGCCAGCAGTTTATCCGCTAGCGGGGGGGTAAAGACCTACGAGCAGTACTTC	CASSLSASGGVKTYEQYF
-	TRBV24-1	few	TRBJ2-3	TGTGCCACCAGCAACACAGATACGCAGTATTTT	CATSNTDTQYF
-	TRBV5-5	many	TRBJ1-1	TGTGCCAGCAGCTTGGTGGCCCCAGTGACTGAAGCTTTCTTT	CASSLVAPVTEAFF
-	TRBV7-9	few	TRBJ2-3	TGTGCCTCCACGGACCCCTGGCTAACAGATACGCAGTATTTT	CASTDPWLTDTQYF
TRBD1	TRBV30	-	TRBJ1-1	TGTGCCTTGACGATTAGGACAGGGCGGACTGAAGCTTTCTTT	CALTIRTGRTEAFF
-	TRBV4-3	-	TRBJ1-1	TGCGCCAGCAGCCAAGATAGAACGAACACTGAAGCTTTCTTT	CASSQDRTNTEAFF
TRBD2	TRBV30	many	TRBJ2-2	TGTGCCTGGAAAGGGCTAGCGGGAGTCTCTACCGGGGAGCTGTTTTTT	CAWKGLAGVSTGELFF
TRBD1	TRBV25-1	-	TRBJ2-7	TGTGCCAGCAGTGCGCCCGGGACAGGCGCCTACGAGCAGTACTTC	CASSAPGTGAYEQYF
TRBD1	TRBV15	many	TRBJ2-7	TGTGCCACCAGCAGAGACACGCGGACAGGGGGTGAGCAGTACTTC	CATSRDTRTGGEQYF
TRBD2	TRBV7-2	many	TRBJ2-1	TGTGCCAGCATCCCCGGCGGGGGGTACAATGAGCAGTTCTTC	CASIPGGGYNEQFF
-	TRBV15	many	TRBJ2-1	TGTGCCACCAGCGAACAGGGAAATGAGCAGTTCTTC	CATSEQGNEQFF
-	TRBV20-1	few	TRBJ1-5	TGCAGTGCTCGGACAGCAAATCAGCCCCAGCATTTT	CSARTANQPQHF
-	TRBV5-4	few	TRBJ2-2	TGTGCCAGCAACCCTCAGGACACCGGGGAGCTGTTTTTT	CASNPQDTGELFF
TRBD2	TRBV28	many	TRBJ2-1	TGTGCCAGCAGTCCTGGGACTAGCGGGCGGAATGAGCAGTTCTTC	CASSPGTSGRNEQFF
-	TRBV5-1	few	TRBJ2-7	TGCGCCAGCAGCCTGAACCATCCCGAGCAGTACTTC	CASSLNHPEQYF
TRBD2	TRBV24-1	-	TRBJ2-1	TGTGCCACCAGTGCCGTAAGGGTACTAGCGGGAGGCAATGAGCAGTTCTTC	CATSAVRVLAGGNEQFF
-	TRBV7-8	few	TRBJ1-5	TGTGCCAGCAGCTTAGCCCTAGGACAGATCAATCAGCCCCAGCATTTT	CASSLALGQINQPQHF
-	TRBV7-8	few	TRBJ2-4	TGTGCCAGCAGCTTAGAGCGGACCTTCGCCAAAAACATTCAGTACTTC	CASSLERTFAKNIQYF
-	TRBV7-4	many	TRBJ2-7	TGTGCCAGCAGCCATGGACGGTCCTCCTACGAGCAGTACTTC	CASSHGRSSYEQYF
-	TRBV7-2	few	TRBJ2-3	TGTGCCAGCAGCTTCGGGATAGCTACCACAGATACGCAGTATTTT	CASSFGIATTDTQYF
-	TRBV12-3/TRBV12-4	-	TRBJ2-1	TGTGCCAGCAGTTTTGACTCTCGCTCCTACAATGAGCAGTTCTTC	CASSFDSRSYNEQFF
TRBD2	TRBV3-1	few	TRBJ2-1	TGTGCCAGCAGCCGACTAGCGGGAGCCATTCTGTACAATGAGCAGTTCTTC	CASSRLAGAILYNEQFF
TRBD2	TRBV10-2	few	TRBJ2-1	TGCGCCAGCAGGGCTAGCGGGAGCAACAATGAGCAGTTCTTC	CASRASGSNNEQFF
-	TRBV6-5	many	TRBJ1-4	TGTGCCAGCAGCTTATTAGGGGGTAATGAAAAACTGTTTTTT	CASSLLGGNEKLFF
-	TRBV6-5	-	TRBJ2-7	TGTGCCAGCCGCCACCCCGGGACCACTTACTACGAGCAGTACTTC	CASRHPGTTYYEQYF
TRBD2	TRBV20-1	few	TRBJ2-1	TGCAGTGCGAGCCCACTAGCGGGAGAGTACAATGAGCAGTTCTTC	CSASPLAGEYNEQFF
TRBD2	TRBV30	many	TRBJ2-7	TGTGCCTGGGACGCCGAGGTAGCGGGGACCTACGAGCAGTACTTC	CAWDAEVAGTYEQYF
TRBD1	TRBV19	few	TRBJ1-1	TGTGCCAGTGCTACAGGGGGCTCGGACACTGAAGCTTTCTTT	CASATGGSDTEAFF
-	TRBV11-2	-	TRBJ2-3	TGTGCCAGCAGCTCGGTCCGGGGGACAGATACGCAGTATTTT	CASSSVRGTDTQYF
-	TRBV30	few	TRBJ2-7	TGTGCCTGGAGGGGCCAGGGGGGGGAGCAGTACTTC	CAWRGQGGEQYF
TRBD1	TRBV30	many	TRBJ2-7	TGTGCCGCCAGACAGGGTCACGAGCAGTACTTC	CAARQGHEQYF
-	TRBV18	few	TRBJ2-1	TGTGCCAGCTCACCTCGAAGTTACAATGAGCAGTTCTTC	CASSPRSYNEQFF
-	TRBV6-1	-	TRBJ1-3	TGTGCCAGCAGCACCGGAGGGCCCCGAGTAGGAAACACCATATATTTT	CASSTGGPRVGNTIYF
-	TRBV2	few	TRBJ1-4	TGTGCCAGCAGTGCTCGAAAGGGGGGTGAAAAACTGTTTTTT	CASSARKGGEKLFF
-	TRBV7-9	-	TRBJ1-1	TGTGCCAGCAGCTTAGACGGGGGGGCGAGGACTGAAGCTTTCTTT	CASSLDGGARTEAFF
TRBD1	TRBV5-5	many	TRBJ1-4	TGTGCCAGCAGCTTGGTCGTCAGGGGGCGCGATGAAAAACTGTTTTTT	CASSLVVRGRDEKLFF
-	TRBV27	-	TRBJ1-1	TGTGCCAGCAGACCCTGGAAAGAACTCGCTAACTTAGAAGCTTTCTTT	CASRPWKELANLEAFF
-	TRBV12-3/TRBV12-4	few	TRBJ1-2	TGTGCCAGCAGTCTATGGGGGACTGCGGCGGAGTATGGCTACACCTTC	CASSLWGTAAEYGYTF
TRBD1	TRBV5-1	few	TRBJ1-4	TGCGCCAGCAGCGTCCAGCCAGGGACAGGAAATGAAAAACTGTTTTTT	CASSVQPGTGNEKLFF
-	TRBV5-1	few	TRBJ1-1	TGCGCCAGCAGCTTATGGGGTTCCGGGGCTAGCCGCTTTACTGAAGCTTTCTTT	CASSLWGSGASRFTEAFF
-	TRBV7-6	many	TRBJ1-6	TGTGCCAGCAGCTCCGGCGGAGGGTGGTCACCCCTCCACTTT	CASSSGGGWSPLHF
-	TRBV5-1	few	TRBJ1-6	TGCGCCAGCAGCTTTGGAGAACAAGGTAGTTCACCCCTCCACTTT	CASSFGEQGSSPLHF
-	TRBV24-1	-	TRBJ2-7	TGTGCCACCAGTGACGCGGGCTCCTACGAGCAGTACTTC	CATSDAGSYEQYF
-	TRBV20-1	many	TRBJ2-7	TGCAGTGCCGAAAAGCGAGCCTCCTACGAGCAGTACTTC	CSAEKRASYEQYF
-	TRBV12-3/TRBV12-4	few	TRBJ2-2	TGTGCCAGCACCCGGGGGGCGCCGGGCACCGGGGAGCTGTTTTTT	CASTRGAPGTGELFF
-	TRBV29-1	many	TRBJ2-7	TGCAGCGTCCTAGCTAGGGCCTACGAGCAGTACTTC	CSVLARAYEQYF
-	TRBV9	many	TRBJ2-5	TGTGCCAGCAGCGTGGGAGTGGGGGGCTCAAGCCAAGAGACCCAGTACTTC	CASSVGVGGSSQETQYF
-	TRBV9	many	TRBJ1-4	TGTGCCAGCAGCGTAGCGGGAGGGAACGGAGAAAAACTGTTTTTT	CASSVAGGNGEKLFF
-	TRBV5-1	-	TRBJ2-2	TGCGCCAGCCACCTGGGACACCCGAACACCGGGGAGCTGTTTTTT	CASHLGHPNTGELFF
-	TRBV7-9	few	TRBJ2-3	TGTGCCAGCAGCTGGGGGACTGCTAGCACAGATACGCAGTATTTT	CASSWGTASTDTQYF
-	TRBV5-6	many	TRBJ2-7	TGTGCCAGCAGCTTGGCCTCGGGGGACGAGCAGTACTTC	CASSLASGDEQYF
-	TRBV10-2	few	TRBJ1-5	TGCGCCAGCAGTGAGTCTTCCAGGGAGCAGCCCCAGCATTTT	CASSESSREQPQHF
-	TRBV15	-	TRBJ2-1	TGTGCCACCAGCAGAGAGGGCGACTCCTACAATGAGCAGTTCTTC	CATSREGDSYNEQFF
TRBD2	TRBV7-9	few	TRBJ2-5	TGTGCCAGCAGTACTCCGGGACTAGCGGGAGCGGCACAGACCCAGTACTTC	CASSTPGLAGAAQTQYF
-	TRBV29-1	-	TRBJ1-5	TGCAGCGTTGCCTCCGATATGAGACAGCCCCAGCATTTT	CSVASDMRQPQHF